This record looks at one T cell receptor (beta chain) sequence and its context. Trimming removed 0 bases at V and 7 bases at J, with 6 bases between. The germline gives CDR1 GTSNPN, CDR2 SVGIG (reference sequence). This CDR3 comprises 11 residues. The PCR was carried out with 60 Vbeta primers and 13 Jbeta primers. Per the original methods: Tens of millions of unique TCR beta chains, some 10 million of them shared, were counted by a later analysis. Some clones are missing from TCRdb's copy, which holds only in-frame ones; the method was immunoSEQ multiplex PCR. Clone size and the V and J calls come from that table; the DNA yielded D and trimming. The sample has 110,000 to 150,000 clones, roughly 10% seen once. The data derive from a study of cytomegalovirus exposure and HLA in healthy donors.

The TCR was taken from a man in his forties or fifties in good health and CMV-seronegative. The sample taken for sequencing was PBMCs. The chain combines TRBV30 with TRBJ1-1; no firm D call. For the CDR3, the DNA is TGTGCCTGGAGTGTCGAGATTGAAGCTTTCTTT. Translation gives CAWSVEIEAFF.